This T cell receptor beta chain was observed in a study of cytomegalovirus exposure and HLA in healthy donors. Overall study results and limits: Among TCR beta chains, those listed as cytomegalovirus-associated numbered over 150. Near-uniform donor sequencing depth was presumed by presence/absence analyses. A later analysis found most CMV-associated TCR beta chains apparently HLA-restricted.

V shed 11 bases and J 9 bases; nucleotides not matched to a gene: 13. Germline CDR1 is PRHDT and CDR2 is FYEKMQ (reference sequence). The CDR3 contains 13 residues. This clone turned up a few times. Its matching antigen is unknown. It was with 60 Vbeta and 13 Jbeta primers that the PCR ran. The assay was immunoSEQ multiplex PCR, and TCRdb's table has in-frame clones only and misses some. This sample has 99,000 or so clones, with 10% found just once. Nominally healthy donors provided the samples, though records likely missed some immune exposures. The sequencing sample was made of PBMCs. The V and J genes are TRBV13 and TRBJ2-1; 7 bases line up with TRBD2. The origin of this receptor is a man aged 35-49 years in good health and CMV-seropositive. In DNA, the CDR3 is TGTGCCGGGAGCCAGCGGGGAGACCCTGAGCAGTTCTTC. Translated, it gives CAGSQRGDPEQFF.